One and the same sample provided the 14 T cell receptor beta chains below, sequenced in a study of neurological immune-mediated disorders. TCRdb re-called the 5' RACE reads through MiXCR, storing one row per CDR3 protein. This table has some 19,000 distinct CDR3 sequences, roughly 14% appearing once. The specimen sequenced was PBMCs. Receptors were obtained from a female donor with HTLV-1-associated myelopathy (HAM/TSP).

V and J are TRBV4-3 and TRBJ2-1; unclear D gene. The CDR3 is 13 residues long. CDR1 is LGHNA, CDR2 YSLEER, per germline. V gave up 0 bases and J gave up 8 bases, with 8 bases separating them. CDR3 in amino acids: CASSQDPQYEQFF. Written as DNA, the CDR3 is TGCGCCAGCAGCCAAGATCCACAGTATGAGCAGTTCTTC.

The table lists this clonotype with many counts. CDR3 DNA sequence: TGTGCCAGCAGCAGGGCGGGATCTGGGGCCAACGTCCTGACTTTC. Its translation: CASSRAGSGANVLTF. The genes are TRBV12-3 or TRBV12-4 and TRBJ2-6; maybe TRBD2 (6 bases). V was shortened by 6 bases and J by 1 base, with 10 bases between the two germline ends. The CDR3 runs to 15 residues.

The table lists this clonotype with a few counts. V and J are TRBV11-3 and TRBJ2-5; D not certain. The germline CDR1 and CDR2 sequences are SGHNT and YENEEA. With 4 bases removed from V and 5 bases from J, the gap between germline ends came to 11 bases. The CDR3 loop spans 13 amino acids. The DNA of the CDR3 is TGTGCCAGCAGCTCGGACCCTAGGGAGACCCAGTACTTC. Amino acids: CASSSDPRETQYF.

This clonotype was seen repeatedly, ten times or more. J is TRBJ2-4 and V is TRBV5-5, with TRBD1 identical over 7 bases. Germline V gene sequence: CDR1 SGHKS, CDR2 YYEKEE (reference sequence). The CDR3 runs to 15 residues. Losses at the gene ends were 0 bases for V and 0 bases for J; bases not matched to a gene: 0. The CDR3 DNA is TGTGCCAGCAGCTTGGGACAGGGAGCCAAAAACATTCAGTACTTC. This sequence encodes CASSLGQGAKNIQYF. The complete variable domain, with remaining parts taken from reference TRBV5-5 and TRBJ2-4, reads DAGVTQSPTHLIKTRGQQVTLRCSPISGHKSVSWYQQVLGQGPQFIFQYYEKEERGRGNFPDRFSARQFPNYSSELNVNALLLGDSALYLCASSLGQGAKNIQYFGAGTRLSVL.

This clonotype was seen ten or more times. This chain uses TRBV3-1 with TRBJ2-1; D possibly corresponds to TRBD1 (5 bases). Per germline, CDR1 LGHDT and CDR2 YNNKEL (reference sequence). This CDR3 is 13 amino acids long. V lost 3 bases and J 7 bases, leaving 10 bases between the germline ends. The CDR3 region is CASSQGLQNEQFF. CDR3 in DNA: TGTGCCAGCAGCCAGGGGCTTCAAAATGAGCAGTTCTTC.

The table lists this clonotype with many counts. J is TRBJ2-1 and V is TRBV7-6, with 8 nucleotides matching TRBD2. CDR3 length: 15 residues. Germline lookup yields CDR1 SGHVS and CDR2 FNYEAQ. V was pared by 6 bases and J by 0 bases, with 4 bases of the junction left unmatched. In DNA, the CDR3 is TGTGCCAGCAGACACAGCGGGAGCTCCTACAATGAGCAGTTCTTC. It translates to CASRHSGSSYNEQFF.

This clonotype was counted many times. The chain uses TRBV6-5 and TRBJ2-1; 11 bases line up with TRBD2. Germline CDR1 is MNHEY and CDR2 is SVGAGI. The ends lost 5 bases at V and 7 bases at J; junction bases unmatched: 16. The CDR3 is 18 amino acids. In DNA, the CDR3 is TGTGCCAGCAGTCCCGAGGGGGTGGCTAGCGGGGGGCGGAATGAGCAGTTCTTC. Its translation is CASSPEGVASGGRNEQFF.

In its sample, this clonotype was seen many times. The V gene is TRBV10-3, the J gene TRBJ2-5; D might be TRBD2 (7 bases). The ends were cut back, 6 bases at V and 4 bases at J, with 9 bases in the middle. Per germline, CDR1 ENHRY and CDR2 SYGVKD. CDR3 length equals 12 residues. This chain's CDR3 is CAISGGRETQYF. The CDR3, as DNA: TGTGCCATCAGCGGGGGGCGAGAGACCCAGTACTTC.

This chain joins TRBV5-1 and TRBJ2-7; no reliable D call. CDR1 and CDR2 from the germline V gene are SGHRS and YFSETQ. This CDR3 region has 14 residues. V lost 2 bases and J 5 bases, leaving 14 bases between the germline ends. The DNA of the CDR3 is TGCGCCAGCAGCTTTGGCCAGCAGACCAACGAGCAGTACTTC. Protein sequence: CASSFGQQTNEQYF.

This clonotype has at least ten counts. J is TRBJ2-4 and V is TRBV10-2; 12 nucleotides match TRBD2. Germline values: CDR1 WSHSY, CDR2 SAAADI. The CDR3 is 16 residues long. The V segment lost 1 base and the J segment 3 bases; nucleotides outside the gene matches: 1. In DNA, the CDR3 is TGCGCCAGCAGTGAGTGGGGACTAGCGGGCAAAAACATTCAGTACTTC. Translated, it gives CASSEWGLAGKNIQYF.

This clonotype was counted at least ten times. The chain couples TRBV20-1 to TRBJ1-1; D gene ambiguous. The CDR3 is 13 amino acids. Between the trimmed V and J ends, which lost 3 bases and 2 bases, there was a span of 10 bases. Germline V gene data show CDR1 as DFQATT and CDR2 as SNEGSKA (reference sequence). The CDR3 DNA is TGCAGTGCTAGGCCCCAGTTCAACACTGAAGCTTTCTTT. Translated, it gives CSARPQFNTEAFF.

In DNA form, the CDR3 reads TGTGCCAGCAGGGAACAGGGCCGGCCCAAAAACATTCAGTACTTC. It translates to CASREQGRPKNIQYF. The V call is TRBV6-2 or TRBV6-3, the J call TRBJ2-4; D might be TRBD1 (6 bases). The CDR3 length is 15 residues. V was clipped by 6 bases and J by 2 bases, with 14 bases between them. Germline V gene lookup returns CDR1 MNHEY and CDR2 SVGEGT.

This clonotype has at least ten counts. The rearrangement uses TRBV5-1 and TRBJ2-3; 10 nucleotides match TRBD2. V lost 2 bases and J lost 0; bases outside the gene matches: 6. This CDR3 region has 17 residues. In germline, CDR1 is SGHRS, CDR2 YFSETQ. CDR3 bases: TGCGCCAGCAGCTTTAGCGGGGGGTTGACTAGCACAGATACGCAGTATTTT. Residues: CASSFSGGLTSTDTQYF.

This clonotype occurred many times. The genes are TRBV6-5 and TRBJ2-1, with D possibly being TRBD1 or TRBD2 (6 bases each). V gave up 10 bases and J gave up 0 bases, with 10 bases separating them. Germline-derived CDR1 and CDR2 are MNHEY and SVGAGI. The CDR3 has 13 residues. Here the CDR3 DNA reads TGTGCCACCAGGGGAGGCTCCTACAATGAGCAGTTCTTC. As protein: CATRGGSYNEQFF.